This entry describes one T cell receptor beta chain. Antigen unknown. The CDR3 extends over 17 amino acids. The germline CDR1 and CDR2 sequences are SGDLS and YYNGEE. Trimming took off 0 bases at V and 3 bases at J, with 17 bases between the two ends. These data originate in a study of cytomegalovirus exposure and HLA in healthy donors. Notes on the study in general: Researchers catalogued around 150 TCR beta chains as cytomegalovirus-associated. Generally TCR sequences proved uncommon, though certain public TCRs appeared in numerous donors.

TCRdb's copy holds only in-frame clones and misses some; the assay was immunoSEQ multiplex PCR. The table shows 250,000 to 300,000 clones, with roughly 90% occurring only once. The clonotype originates from a young woman in good health and CMV-seronegative. Sequencing was carried out using PBMCs. The chain uses TRBV9 and TRBJ2-3; maybe TRBD2 (7 bases). CDR3 in amino acids: CASSVAPSGGATDTQYF. In nucleotides, the CDR3 is TGTGCCAGCAGCGTAGCCCCCTCTGGGGGGGCGACAGATACGCAGTATTTT.